The TCR beta chain under discussion was sequenced for a study of CD8 T cells in ankylosing spondylitis. The V and J ends lost 7 bases and 5 bases respectively, with 9 bases between them. Per germline, CDR1 SQVTM and CDR2 ANQGSEA. CDR3 size: 11 residues. Whole-study findings and limits: Among TCR beta sequences, a motif of fewer than 10 highly homologous variants appeared characteristic of ankylosing spondylitis blood.

TCRdb re-called the 5' RACE reads through MiXCR, storing one row per CDR3 protein. The sample shows about 750,000 distinct CDR3 sequences, 15% to 20% of them seen only once. About this clonotype itself: Its antigen remains unknown.

The receptor's source is a male donor with ankylosing spondylitis. The sequenced sample was blood, either unsorted or a sorted T cell fraction (not recorded which). The chain combines TRBV29-1 with TRBJ2-1; D is undetermined. For the CDR3, the DNA is TGCAGCGCCCTACAAAACAATGAGCAGTTCTTC. It specifies CSALQNNEQFF.